These 9 T cell receptor beta chains were sequenced from one sample in a study of blood T cell repertoires in COVID-19. Clones were sequenced by immunoSEQ multiplex PCR, and TCRdb holds only the in-frame ones, with some missing. The sample yields 310,000 or so clones, approximately 89% seen once. Input material: PBMCs or T cells enriched from blood (not recorded which). The receptors come from a woman in her 40s who had recovered from COVID-19.

The rearrangement links TRBV30 to TRBJ2-7; tentative D call: TRBD2 (6 bases). Trimming took 3 bases from V and 4 from J, leaving 13 bases between them. CDR3 length: 13 amino acids. Germline CDR1 is GTSNPN and CDR2 is SVGIG (reference sequence). The DNA of the CDR3 is TGTGCCTGGAGCATCGGGGGTGTTTACGAGCAGTACTTC. As protein: CAWSIGGVYEQYF.

The chain couples TRBV7-9 to TRBJ1-1, with D possibly TRBD1 on 5 matching bases. CDR1 is SEHNR and CDR2 is FQNEAQ in the germline V gene (reference sequence). Trimming removed 5 bases from V and 0 bases from J, with 10 bases in between. The CDR3 is 14 amino acids. The CDR3 DNA reads as TGTGCCAGCAGCCCCCGGACATTGAACACTGAAGCTTTCTTT. Translating gives CASSPRTLNTEAFF.

This clone was found a few times. This chain uses TRBV10-3 with TRBJ2-7; tentative D call: TRBD1 (6 bases). This CDR3 is built from 14 residues. Germline values: CDR1 ENHRY, CDR2 SYGVKD. Trimming removed 7 bases from V and 4 bases from J, with 17 bases in between. CDR3 nucleotide sequence: TGTGCCATCAAGGTAGCAGGGGCGAGGTACGAGCAGTACTTC. The encoded protein is CAIKVAGARYEQYF.

The rearrangement links TRBV27 to TRBJ1-2, with 9 nucleotides matching TRBD1. Germline assignment: CDR1 MNHEY and CDR2 SMNVEV (reference sequence). CDR3 size: 14 residues. After removal of 6 bases from V and 6 bases from J, the junction contained 8 bases not matched to a gene. The CDR3 spells CASRRTGGSDGYTF. The DNA for the CDR3 is TGTGCCAGCAGACGAACAGGGGGCTCGGATGGCTACACCTTC.

V usage is TRBV5-6 and J usage is TRBJ2-7; no clear D. Between the trimmed V and J ends, which lost 3 bases and 1 base, there was a span of 5 bases. Germline V gene sequence: CDR1 SGHDT, CDR2 YYEEEE. The CDR3 spans 12 residues. The CDR3 loop reads CASSSKSYEQYF. The CDR3, as DNA: TGTGCCAGCAGCTCTAAATCCTACGAGCAGTACTTC.

V usage is TRBV7-2 and J usage is TRBJ2-7; the D gene is possibly TRBD2 (5 bases). Germline CDR1 SGHTA, CDR2 FQGNSA. V was trimmed by 1 base and J by 2 bases, leaving 12 bases between them. This CDR3 contains 15 residues. Here the CDR3 DNA reads TGTGCCAGCAGCTTAGGTGGTAGCGAGGCCTACGAGCAGTACTTC. This translates into CASSLGGSEAYEQYF.

V usage is TRBV6-5 and J usage is TRBJ1-3; TRBD1 is a possible D gene (6 bases). Germline V gives CDR1 MNHEY, CDR2 SVGAGI. V dropped 6 bases and J dropped 2 bases, with 8 bases sitting between them. The CDR3 is made up of 13 amino acids. The CDR3 DNA is TGTGCCAGCAGACAGGGTACTGGAAACACCATATATTTT. Protein product: CASRQGTGNTIYF.

The genes are TRBV28 and TRBJ2-1; the match to TRBD2 covers 14 bases. Trimming cost V 7 bases and J 10 bases; bases outside gene matches: 12. The CDR3 totals 16 residues. The V gene's germline CDR1 is MDHEN and CDR2 SYDVKM. The CDR3 spells CASIPPTSGGAREQFF. The CDR3 DNA reads as TGTGCCAGCATCCCCCCGACTAGCGGGGGGGCCCGGGAGCAGTTCTTC. The full variable domain, its missing parts supplied by reference TRBV28 and TRBJ2-1, is DVKVTQSSRYLVKRTGEKVFLECVQDMDHENMFWYRQDPGLGLRLIYFSYDVKMKEKGDIPEGYSVSREKKERFSLILESASTNQTSMYLCASIPPTSGGAREQFFGPGTRLTVL.

Here the CDR3 DNA reads TGTGCCAGCGTAAGGGTGGACAGGGGGACTGAAGCTTTCTTT. The encoded protein is CASVRVDRGTEAFF. The chain joins TRBV6-5 to TRBJ1-1; 10 nucleotides line up with TRBD1. The CDR3 is 14 residues long. Looked up from germline, CDR1 is MNHEY and CDR2 is SVGAGI. Unmatched junction bases numbered 8, after V lost 8 bases and J lost 5 bases.